A single sample gave rise to the 16 T cell receptor beta chains below, sequenced in a study of preoperative IRX-2 immunotherapy in early breast cancer. Profiling relied on immunoSEQ multiplex PCR, and the TCRdb table lists in-frame clones only, not all of them. The sample includes around 57,000 clones, 94% of them seen just once. Described treatment: preoperative locoregional IRX-2 cytokine immunotherapy. The sample was taken from a patient treated with IRX-2 immunotherapy. Receptors originate from a human donor with breast cancer.

The rearrangement joins TRBV5-1 to TRBJ2-7; 7 bases agree with TRBD1. With V trimmed by 4 bases and J by 0 bases, 4 bases remained unmatched. The CDR3 spans 14 residues. CDR1 is SGHRS, CDR2 YFSETQ, per germline. The CDR3 spells CASSLQGSSYEQYF. The CDR3 DNA is TGCGCCAGCAGCCTACAGGGGAGCTCCTACGAGCAGTACTTC.

The chain is built from TRBV7-8 and TRBJ2-3; a possible D gene is TRBD1 (6 bases). V lost 2 bases and J 1 base, leaving 13 bases between the germline ends. The germline V gene encodes CDR1 SGHVS and CDR2 FQNEAQ. The CDR3 has 16 residues. The CDR3 bases are TGTGCCAGCAGCTTAAACAGGGTTTGGGGCACAGATACGCAGTATTTT. Protein sequence: CASSLNRVWGTDTQYF.

This clone was recorded only once. The chain carries TRBV6-5 and TRBJ1-1; D is unresolved. The germline gives CDR1 MNHEY, CDR2 SVGAGI. V lost 0 bases to trimming and J lost 7 bases, with 9 bases between them. The length of the CDR3 is 13 residues. In DNA, the CDR3 is TGTGCCAGCAGTTACTCAGGGTCTGGTGAAGCTTTCTTT. It is translated as CASSYSGSGEAFF.

The chain carries TRBV5-1 and TRBJ1-6, with 8 nucleotides matching TRBD1. Germline CDR1 and CDR2: SGHRS and YFSETQ. The CDR3 totals 14 residues. Unmatched junction bases numbered 1, after V lost 0 bases and J lost 8 bases. The CDR3 sequence: CASSLGTGYSPLHF. The CDR3 DNA reads as TGCGCCAGCAGCTTGGGGACAGGGTATTCACCCCTCCACTTT.

The V call is TRBV9, the J call TRBJ2-1, with TRBD2 identical over 8 bases. Trimming at V came to 0 bases and at J to 8 bases, leaving 7 bases not matched to a gene. The germline V gene encodes CDR1 SGDLS and CDR2 YYNGEE. The CDR3 runs 15 residues. CDR3 residues: CASSVARGGRYEQFF. The CDR3 DNA reads as TGTGCCAGCAGCGTAGCCCGGGGGGGGAGATATGAGCAGTTCTTC. Supplemented by reference TRBV9 and TRBJ2-1, the full variable domain reads DSGVTQTPKHLITATGQRVTLRCSPRSGDLSVYWYQQSLDQGLQFLIQYYNGEERAKGNILERFSAQQFPDLHSELNLSSLELGDSALYFCASSVARGGRYEQFFGPGTRLTVL.

The chain has TRBV5-1 and TRBJ2-1; TRBD1 matches 7 bases. The CDR3 totals 15 residues. J lost 4 bases, V lost 4 bases, and 8 bases had no gene match. Per germline, CDR1 SGHRS and CDR2 YFSETQ. CDR3 coding DNA: TGCGCCAGCAGCCTAGACAGGGCCTCTTACAATGAGCAGTTCTTC. Protein: CASSLDRASYNEQFF. Full variable domain (remainder filled in from reference TRBV5-1 and TRBJ2-1): KAGVTQTPRYLIKTRGQQVTLSCSPISGHRSVSWYQQTPGQGLQFLFEYFSETQRNKGNFPGRFSGRQFSNSRSEMNVSTLELGDSALYLCASSLDRASYNEQFFGPGTRLTVL.

This chain joins TRBV18 and TRBJ2-7; D gene unclear. The CDR3 totals 12 residues. Looked up from germline, CDR1 is KGHSH and CDR2 is LQKENI. V gave up 0 bases and J gave up 9 bases, with 9 bases separating them. The CDR3 DNA reads as TGTGCCAGCTCACCACCAGGTTCGACGCAGTACTTC. This encodes CASSPPGSTQYF.

The chain recombines TRBV7-9 with TRBJ2-5, with 8 bases identical to TRBD1. J was trimmed by 5 bases and V by 5 bases; bases with no gene match: 13. Looked up from germline, CDR1 is SEHNR and CDR2 is FQNEAQ (reference sequence). The CDR3 loop spans 16 amino acids. CDR3 coding DNA: TGTGCCAGCAGCCCGAAGACCGGGACAGGTGGGGAGACCCAGTACTTC. Protein product: CASSPKTGTGGETQYF.

This clone turned up a few times. This sequence joins TRBV7-7 and TRBJ2-7; D gene ambiguous. CDR3 length: 13 residues. The V end lost 3 bases, the J end lost 4 bases, and 10 bases lay between the germline ends. CDR1 and CDR2 (germline): SSHAT, FNYEAQ (reference sequence). For the CDR3, the DNA is TGTGCCAGCAGCTTGGCCCCGGAGTACGAGCAGTACTTC. This encodes CASSLAPEYEQYF.

The V and J genes are TRBV5-1 and TRBJ1-5; TRBD1 might be the D (5 bases). The germline V gene has CDR1 SGHRS and CDR2 YFSETQ. V gave up 0 bases and J gave up 2 bases, with 9 bases separating them. CDR3 length: 15 residues. The CDR3 here is CASSLAGARNQPQHF. The CDR3 nucleotides read TGCGCCAGCAGCTTGGCTGGGGCCCGCAATCAGCCCCAGCATTTT.

The rearrangement joins TRBV28 to TRBJ1-3, with D tentatively TRBD1 (6 bases). From germline, CDR1 is MDHEN and CDR2 SYDVKM. Between the trimmed V and J ends, which lost 1 base and 4 bases, there was a span of 20 bases. The CDR3 runs 18 residues. DNA of the CDR3: TGTGCCAGCAGTTTATTCGGTGGATGGGCCAGGGGAGGAAACACCATATATTTT. This encodes CASSLFGGWARGGNTIYF.

Here the CDR3 reads CASSPSRSGYEQYF. The CDR3 DNA reads TGTGCCAGCTCACCATCCAGGTCGGGGTACGAGCAGTACTTC. The gene calls are TRBV18 and TRBJ2-7; possible D gene TRBD2, 5 bases. V lost 2 bases and J 4 bases, leaving 12 bases between the germline ends. This CDR3 is 14 amino acids long. Germline V gives CDR1 KGHSH, CDR2 LQKENI.

Here the CDR3 reads CARPQGPSAFF. The CDR3 DNA reads TGCGCCAGACCCCAGGGGCCGTCAGCTTTCTTT. V is TRBV23-1 and J is TRBJ1-1; the D gene is possibly TRBD1 (6 bases). TRBV23-1 counts as an open reading frame of uncertain function. The CDR3 is made up of 11 amino acids. The V end lost 9 bases, the J end lost 10 bases, and 15 bases lay between the germline ends.

CDR3 in DNA: TGTGCCAGCAGCACCTTAGCGGGAAGGTCAGATACGCAGTATTTT. Translated: CASSTLAGRSDTQYF. This sequence joins TRBV7-6 and TRBJ2-3; 8 bases line up with TRBD2. Germline trimming cut 5 bases from V and 4 bases from J; bases unmatched to any gene: 8. The CDR3 loop spans 15 amino acids. Germline V gives CDR1 SGHVS, CDR2 FNYEAQ.

V and J are TRBV9 and TRBJ2-3, with unresolved D. The CDR3 is made up of 17 amino acids. Trimming removed 4 bases at V and 0 bases at J, with 18 bases between. The germline CDR1 and CDR2 sequences are SGDLS and YYNGEE. The CDR3 here is CASSHSPRRSSTDTQYF. The DNA for the CDR3 is TGTGCCAGCAGCCACTCACCTAGACGGAGTAGCACAGATACGCAGTATTTT.

This chain links TRBV6-6 with TRBJ1-5; D uncertain. Germline values: CDR1 MNHNY, CDR2 SVGAGI (reference sequence). V was clipped by 2 bases and J by 4 bases, with 3 bases between them. This CDR3 is built from 12 residues. The CDR3 reads CASSYQNQPQHF. The CDR3, as DNA: TGTGCCAGCAGTTACCAAAATCAGCCCCAGCATTTT.